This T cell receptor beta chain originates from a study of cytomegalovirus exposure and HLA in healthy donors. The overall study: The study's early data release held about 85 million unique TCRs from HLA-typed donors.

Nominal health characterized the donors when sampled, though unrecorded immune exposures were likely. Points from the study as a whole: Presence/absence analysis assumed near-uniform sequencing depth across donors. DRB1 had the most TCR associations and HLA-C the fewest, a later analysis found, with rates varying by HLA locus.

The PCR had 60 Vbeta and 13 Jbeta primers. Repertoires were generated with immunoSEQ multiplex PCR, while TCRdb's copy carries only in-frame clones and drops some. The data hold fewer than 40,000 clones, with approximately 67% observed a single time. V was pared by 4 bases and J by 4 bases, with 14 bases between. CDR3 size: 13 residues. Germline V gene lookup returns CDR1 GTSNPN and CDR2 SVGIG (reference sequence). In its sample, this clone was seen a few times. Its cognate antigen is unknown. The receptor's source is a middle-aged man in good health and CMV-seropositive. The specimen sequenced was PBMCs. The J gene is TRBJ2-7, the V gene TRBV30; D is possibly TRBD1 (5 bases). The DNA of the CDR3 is TGTGCCTGGATGGAAGGGGTAAGGTACGAGCAGTACTTC. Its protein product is CAWMEGVRYEQYF.